Given below is one T cell receptor beta chain in context. This CDR3 has 14 residues. V lost 3 bases to trimming and J lost 5 bases, with 13 bases between them. Germline values: CDR1 ENHRY, CDR2 SYGVKD. In the source study's methods: Amplification from reference gene primers served as the basis for estimated nucleated cell counts. Using immunoSEQ multiplex PCR, the repertoire was profiled, and TCRdb retains in-frame clones only, with some absent. V and J calls and clone size come straight from that table; D and trimming were deduced from the DNA. The top ten hold 2% to 2.5% of the sample, which has more than 85,000 clones, roughly nine tenths seen once. These data are taken from a study of blood T cell repertoires in COVID-19. Study as a whole: Some COVID-19 samples were acute and others convalescent; all came from the United States, Italy and Spain. PBMCs, B-cell-depleted T cells, or T cells were the source of the cDNA or gDNA that made up the material.

V is TRBV10-3 and J is TRBJ1-1; D gene unclear. The clonotype originates from a man aged 50-59 years with active COVID-19. The sequenced material came from peripheral blood. CDR3 loop: CAISDRGMGTEAFF. CDR3 DNA sequence: TGTGCCATCAGTGATCGGGGTATGGGAACTGAAGCTTTCTTT.